This TCR beta chain is from a study of T cell responses to AZD1222 COVID-19 vaccine (dated by TCRdb to 2020 to 2022). In terms of the full investigation: TCR sequencing was performed for approximately 240 trial participants, of whom approximately 200 were given two doses of AZD1222 and some 26 were given two doses of MenACWY control vaccine. Enrollment into the trials was organized by age into subgroups of 18-55, 56-69 and 70-plus years, and those subgroups contained around 150, 28 and 57 TCR-sequenced participants, respectively.

V and J are truncated by 5 bases and 1 base respectively, leaving an intervening sequence of 13 bases. CDR1 and CDR2 (SGHDT, YYEEEE) derive from the germline V gene. Including cysteine and phenylalanine, the CDR3 has 14 amino acids. The kept DNA is CDR3 alone, 42 bases in frame from the first base. In regard to this clone: Its antigen remains unidentified. No clone much larger than this one lies a single base away; base qualities are absent.

The CDR3 regions of human TCRbeta chains were analyzed by immunosequencing. For the original study's pipeline: TCRs in the repertoires were matched against a reference library of SARS-CoV-2-specific TCRs that had been generated with the MIRA antigen-specificity platform. Breadth was defined as the fraction of unique TCRs that were SARS-CoV-2-associated, and depth was defined as the fraction of total T cells that were SARS-CoV-2-associated. Each spike-specific TCR was assigned to its reactive spike region and to a CD4 or CD8 class using the MIRA data. Log10-transformed breadth and depth values were compared by one-way ANOVA with Sidak's multiple comparisons tests. TCRdb holds this immuneACCESS table with in-frame rearrangements only. Some clones are missing; in checked studies, unresolved V genes explain under half, and the rest has no known cause. For V, J and clone size, that table is used; D and trimming come from the DNA. A total of 150,000 to 200,000 clones appear in this sample, roughly 85% of them only once. Over 1% of the sample rests with the top ten.

What the study reported, not specific to this receptor: Epitopes outside the regions mutated in the B.1.351 and B.1.1.7 variants were reportedly recognized by nearly half of the unique spike-specific TCRs. Most participants were white British and females outnumbered males, and the authors suggested that clonal diversity may have been underestimated. The whole spike protein was spanned by vaccine-associated CD4 TCRs, and dominant responses were seen in regions 160-218 and 743-854. Conclusions about previously exposed vaccinees were limited because only six or seven AZD1222 recipients were SARS-CoV-2 seropositive at baseline. In the small 56-69-year group, the increase in depth fell short of significance, most likely because of low power. Because no samples from the day 14 peak response were available, repertoires could be characterized only after the peak T cell response. After two AZD1222 doses, both the breadth and the depth of spike-specific TCRs were significantly higher than at day 0 and than in MenACWY recipients.

The time point label of this sample denotes: about 28 days (+/-7) after the second vaccine dose. Because spike-specific TCR depth and breadth did not differ between the two schedules, AZD1222 recipients who got a second dose at roughly 4 weeks were pooled with those who got a second dose at roughly 12 weeks. Vaccinee samples came from UK trials COV001 and COV002, including a single-blind randomized controlled phase 2/3 trial of AZD1222 (ChAdOx1 nCoV-19) in healthy adults. For TCRbeta chain sequencing, PBMC samples from trial participants were taken at day 0 and at day 28 after the second dose. This TCR was sampled from an adult who received the AZD1222 COVID-19 vaccine. The source was peripheral blood, collected 28 days after the second AZD1222 dose. This sequence uses TRBV5-6 and TRBJ2-7; TRBD1 is perhaps the D gene, given 5 matching bases. At the DNA level, the sequence is TGTGCCAGCAGGGATTTGACAGCGTCCTACGAGCAGTACTTC. The translation is CASRDLTASYEQYF. Where the CDR3 stops, the reference TRBV5-6 and TRBJ2-7 genes take over; the full variable domain is DAGVTQSPTHLIKTRGQQVTLRCSPKSGHDTVSWYQQALGQGPQFIFQYYEEEERQRGNFPDRFSGHQFPNYSSELNVNALLLGDSALYLCASRDLTASYEQYFGPGTRLTVT.